This entry describes one T cell receptor (beta chain). Antigen specificity is unknown. TCRdb recomputed calls from the 5' RACE reads with MiXCR, one row per CDR3 protein. The sample lists fewer than 550,000 distinct CDR3 sequences; roughly 5.3% were seen once. The sample comes from a study of CD8 T cells in ankylosing spondylitis. This CDR3 has 15 amino acids. Germline-derived CDR1 and CDR2 are KGHSH and LQKENI. J gave up 7 bases and V 3 bases, and 7 bases lay outside the gene matches. Study outcomes and limitations: Made up of about eight highly homologous variants, a TCR beta motif appeared characteristic of ankylosing spondylitis blood. Disease-associated clones were CD8+ and fairly uncommon in peripheral blood.

Sequencing used blood, either unsorted or a sorted T cell fraction (not recorded which). The sequence was collected from a male donor with ankylosing spondylitis. The chain recombines TRBV18 with TRBJ2-1, with 9 bases that match TRBD1. This CDR3 is CASSPRQGVSNEQFF. CDR3 nucleotides: TGTGCCAGCTCACCTAGACAGGGGGTTTCGAATGAGCAGTTCTTC.